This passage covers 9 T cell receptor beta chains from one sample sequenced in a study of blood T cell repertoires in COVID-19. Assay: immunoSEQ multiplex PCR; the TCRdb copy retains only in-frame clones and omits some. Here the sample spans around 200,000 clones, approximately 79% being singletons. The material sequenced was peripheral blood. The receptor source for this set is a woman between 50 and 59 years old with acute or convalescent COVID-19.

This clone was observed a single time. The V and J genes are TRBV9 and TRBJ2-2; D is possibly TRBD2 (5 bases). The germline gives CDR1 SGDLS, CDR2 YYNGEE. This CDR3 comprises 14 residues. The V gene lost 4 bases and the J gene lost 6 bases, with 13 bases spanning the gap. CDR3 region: CASSPPFGAGELFF. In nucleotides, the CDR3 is TGTGCCAGCAGCCCACCCTTCGGGGCCGGGGAGCTGTTTTTT.

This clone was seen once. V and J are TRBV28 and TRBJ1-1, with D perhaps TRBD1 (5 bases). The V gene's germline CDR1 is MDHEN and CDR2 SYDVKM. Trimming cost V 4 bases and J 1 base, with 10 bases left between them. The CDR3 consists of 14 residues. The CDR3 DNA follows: TGTGCCAGCAGTTCTTTAACAGGGAACACTGAAGCTTTCTTT. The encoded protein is CASSSLTGNTEAFF.

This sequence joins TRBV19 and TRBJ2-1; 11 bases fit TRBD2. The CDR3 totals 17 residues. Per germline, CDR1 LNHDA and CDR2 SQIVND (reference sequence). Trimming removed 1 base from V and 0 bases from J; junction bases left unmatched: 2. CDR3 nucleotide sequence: TGTGCCAGTAGTATAGCGCTAGCGGGGGGCTCCTACAATGAGCAGTTCTTC. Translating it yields CASSIALAGGSYNEQFF.

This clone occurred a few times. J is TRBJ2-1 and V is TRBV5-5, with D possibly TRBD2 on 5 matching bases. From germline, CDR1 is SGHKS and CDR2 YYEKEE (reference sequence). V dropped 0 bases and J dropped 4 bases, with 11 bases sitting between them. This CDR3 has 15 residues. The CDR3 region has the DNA TGTGCCAGCAGCTTGGCGGTAGCGACATACAATGAGCAGTTCTTC. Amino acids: CASSLAVATYNEQFF.

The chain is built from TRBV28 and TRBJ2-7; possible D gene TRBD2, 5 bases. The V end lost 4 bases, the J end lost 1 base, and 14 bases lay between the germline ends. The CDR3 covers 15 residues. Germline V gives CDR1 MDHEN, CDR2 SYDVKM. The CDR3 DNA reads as TGTGCCAGCAGTTGGACCGGGGTAGAGTCCTACGAGCAGTACTTC. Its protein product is CASSWTGVESYEQYF.

In DNA form, the CDR3 reads TGCGCCAGCAGTCGGGGGACAGATACGCAGTATTTT. Its translation is CASSRGTDTQYF. This chain links TRBV5-1 with TRBJ2-3, with a tentative D call TRBD2 (6 bases). Germline loops: CDR1 SGHRS, CDR2 YFSETQ. This CDR3 contains 12 residues. V lost 5 bases, J lost 3 bases, and 7 bases lay in between.

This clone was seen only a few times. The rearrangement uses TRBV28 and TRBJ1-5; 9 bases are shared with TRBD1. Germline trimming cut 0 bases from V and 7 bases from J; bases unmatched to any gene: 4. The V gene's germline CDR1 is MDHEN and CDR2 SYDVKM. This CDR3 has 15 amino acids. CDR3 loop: CASSLWGQGRQPQHF. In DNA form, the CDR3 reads TGTGCCAGCAGTTTATGGGGACAGGGCCGGCAGCCCCAGCATTTT.

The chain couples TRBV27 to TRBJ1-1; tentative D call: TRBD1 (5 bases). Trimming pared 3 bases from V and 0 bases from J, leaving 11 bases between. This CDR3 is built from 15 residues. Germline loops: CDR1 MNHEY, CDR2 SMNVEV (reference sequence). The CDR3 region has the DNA TGTGCCAGCAGTTTCTCCCAGGGCCTGAACACTGAAGCTTTCTTT. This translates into CASSFSQGLNTEAFF.

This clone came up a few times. CDR3 bases: TGTGCCAGCAGTTATCTGCCGGGGGGGGAGCTGTTTTTT. Protein: CASSYLPGGELFF. The V call is TRBV6-2 or TRBV6-3, the J call TRBJ2-2, with D tentatively TRBD2 (5 bases). V lost 3 bases, J lost 8 bases, and 10 bases lay in between. This CDR3 region has 13 residues. Germline lookup yields CDR1 MNHEY and CDR2 SVGEGT.